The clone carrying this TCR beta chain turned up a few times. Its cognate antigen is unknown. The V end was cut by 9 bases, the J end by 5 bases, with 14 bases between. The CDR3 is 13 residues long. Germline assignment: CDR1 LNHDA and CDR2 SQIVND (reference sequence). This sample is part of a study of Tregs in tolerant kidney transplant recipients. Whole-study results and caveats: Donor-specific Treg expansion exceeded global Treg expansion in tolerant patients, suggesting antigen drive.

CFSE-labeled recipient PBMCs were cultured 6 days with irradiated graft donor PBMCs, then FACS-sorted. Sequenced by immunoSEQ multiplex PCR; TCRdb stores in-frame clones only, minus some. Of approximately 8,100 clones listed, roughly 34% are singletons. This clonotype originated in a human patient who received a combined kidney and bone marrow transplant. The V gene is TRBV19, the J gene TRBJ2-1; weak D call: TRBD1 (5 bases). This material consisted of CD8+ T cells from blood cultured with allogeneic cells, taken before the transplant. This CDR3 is CASSPGINNEQFF. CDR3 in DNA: TGTGCCAGCTCCCCAGGGATTAACAATGAGCAGTTCTTC.